This T cell receptor (beta chain) was recorded in a study of T cells in Graves' hyperthyroidism and ophthalmopathy. Study-wide points: Ophthalmopathy was separated from stable hyperthyroidism by a 13 V-J model.

This clonotype was counted only a few times. The antigen remains unidentified. The germline gives CDR1 SGHNT, CDR2 YYREEE (reference sequence). Trimming removed 2 bases from V and 6 bases from J, with 3 bases in between. The CDR3 length is 11 residues. Amplification of TCR beta CDR3 regions used RNA as the template. HTBI primers drove first-round RT-PCR of the TCR CDR3. TCRdb ran MiXCR on the multiplex PCR reads and lists one entry per CDR3 protein. The sample lists 800,000 or so distinct CDR3 sequences, 35% to 45% occurring once. This chain uses TRBV5-4 with TRBJ1-3; D unclear. The receptor was isolated from a man between 18 and 29 years old with Graves' hyperthyroidism. The sequenced sample consisted of blood. Here the CDR3 DNA reads TGTGCCAGCAGCTTTGAAAACACCATATATTTT. Amino acid sequence: CASSFENTIYF.